Listed below are T cell receptor beta chains from one sample, sequenced in a study of T-cell reconstitution after alpha-beta-depleted transplantation in children. TCRdb independently ran MiXCR on the PCR reads; one entry per CDR3 protein. The sample carries around 700,000 distinct CDR3 sequences, 13% recorded once. The sample in question was PBMCs, obtained before TCRalphabeta/CD19-depleted stem cell transplant. These receptors were collected from a girl between 2 and 10 years old with congenital amegakaryocytic thrombocytopenia, due to receive a stem cell transplant. CDR3s include the opening cysteine and the closing phenylalanine or tryptophan. Fields, in order: clone size, J gene, V gene, CDR3 length, D gene, CDR3 protein, CDR3 DNA. The D gene is left open where the match is weak. Rows may omit the clone size; those that give it use once, few, many or a size class.

abundance: .; j_gene: TRBJ2-4; v_gene: TRBV12-3/TRBV12-4; len: 17; d_gene: .; CDR3aa: CASSSSGESLAKNIQYF; CDR3nt: TGTGCCAGCAGTTCCTCTGGAGAGTCGTTAGCCAAAAACATTCAGTACTTC
abundance: .; j_gene: TRBJ2-1; v_gene: TRBV2; len: 13; d_gene: TRBD2; CDR3aa: CASTQRESGEQFF; CDR3nt: TGTGCCAGCACGCAGCGGGAGTCCGGTGAGCAGTTCTTC
abundance: .; j_gene: TRBJ2-2; v_gene: TRBV20-1; len: 12; d_gene: .; CDR3aa: CSAIRDTGELFF; CDR3nt: TGCAGTGCGATCCGGGACACCGGGGAGCTGTTTTTT
abundance: few; j_gene: TRBJ1-1; v_gene: TRBV5-1; len: 13; d_gene: TRBD1; CDR3aa: CASSTRTGREAFF; CDR3nt: TGCGCCAGCAGCACCCGGACAGGGCGCGAGGCTTTCTTT
abundance: many; j_gene: TRBJ2-5; v_gene: TRBV29-1; len: 14; d_gene: TRBD1; CDR3aa: CSVQNPGTEETQYF; CDR3nt: TGCAGCGTGCAAAACCCCGGGACAGAAGAGACCCAGTACTTC
abundance: .; j_gene: TRBJ2-7; v_gene: TRBV12-3/TRBV12-4; len: 15; d_gene: TRBD1; CDR3aa: CASSLRAGTGGEQYF; CDR3nt: TGTGCCAGCAGTTTACGAGCCGGGACAGGGGGCGAGCAGTACTTC
abundance: .; j_gene: TRBJ2-4; v_gene: TRBV25-1; len: 20; d_gene: TRBD2; CDR3aa: CASSPTWREASEVAKNIQYF; CDR3nt: TGTGCCAGCAGTCCCACGTGGCGGGAGGCCTCGGAGGTGGCCAAAAACATTCAGTACTTC
abundance: many; j_gene: TRBJ1-1; v_gene: TRBV5-1; len: 14; d_gene: .; CDR3aa: CASSFRGSVTEAFF; CDR3nt: TGCGCCAGCAGCTTTAGGGGCTCGGTCACTGAAGCTTTCTTT
abundance: many; j_gene: TRBJ1-2; v_gene: TRBV20-1; len: 13; d_gene: .; CDR3aa: CSARDSGPYGYTF; CDR3nt: TGCAGTGCTAGAGATTCGGGACCGTATGGCTACACCTTC
abundance: .; j_gene: TRBJ2-2; v_gene: TRBV7-9; len: 13; d_gene: .; CDR3aa: CASSPRQIGELFF; CDR3nt: TGTGCCAGCAGCCCACGACAGATCGGGGAGCTGTTTTTT
abundance: many; j_gene: TRBJ2-1; v_gene: TRBV20-1; len: 14; d_gene: TRBD2; CDR3aa: CSASGRAWGNEQFF; CDR3nt: TGCAGTGCCAGCGGGAGGGCCTGGGGGAATGAGCAGTTCTTC
abundance: few; j_gene: TRBJ2-5; v_gene: TRBV5-1; len: 16; d_gene: TRBD1; CDR3aa: CASSLSGTGSRETQYF; CDR3nt: TGCGCCAGCAGCTTGTCCGGGACAGGATCGCGAGAGACCCAGTACTTC
abundance: .; j_gene: TRBJ2-1; v_gene: TRBV12-3/TRBV12-4; len: 18; d_gene: .; CDR3aa: CASSTLPGRSSSYNEQFF; CDR3nt: TGTGCCAGCAGCACACTCCCGGGACGTTCGAGCTCCTACAATGAGCAGTTCTTC
abundance: .; j_gene: TRBJ2-2; v_gene: TRBV4-1; len: 13; d_gene: .; CDR3aa: CASSQPTPGELFF; CDR3nt: TGCGCCAGCAGCCAACCGACTCCCGGGGAGCTGTTTTTT
abundance: few; j_gene: TRBJ2-1; v_gene: TRBV30; len: 15; d_gene: TRBD2; CDR3aa: CASQTGTSGRGEQFF; CDR3nt: TGTGCCTCCCAAACCGGGACTAGCGGGAGAGGTGAGCAGTTCTTC
abundance: few; j_gene: TRBJ2-1; v_gene: TRBV27; len: 13; d_gene: .; CDR3aa: CASSPGVSGGQFF; CDR3nt: TGTGCCAGCAGTCCGGGGGTCAGTGGAGGGCAGTTCTTC
abundance: many; j_gene: TRBJ1-1; v_gene: TRBV5-5; len: 15; d_gene: .; CDR3aa: CASSLAGGASTEAFF; CDR3nt: TGTGCCAGCAGCTTGGCGGGGGGCGCATCCACTGAAGCTTTCTTT
abundance: few; j_gene: TRBJ2-4; v_gene: TRBV10-2; len: 17; d_gene: .; CDR3aa: CARSEDTEELAKNIQYF; CDR3nt: TGCGCCAGGAGCGAGGACACCGAAGAGCTAGCCAAAAACATTCAGTACTTC
abundance: few; j_gene: TRBJ2-1; v_gene: TRBV16; len: 15; d_gene: .; CDR3aa: CASSQGTFSYNEQFF; CDR3nt: TGTGCCAGCAGCCAAGGGACTTTTTCCTACAATGAGCAGTTCTTC
abundance: many; j_gene: TRBJ2-2; v_gene: TRBV3-1; len: 17; d_gene: TRBD2; CDR3aa: CASSPIRAGDNTGELFF; CDR3nt: TGTGCCAGCAGCCCCATCCGAGCGGGAGATAACACCGGGGAGCTGTTTTTT
abundance: few; j_gene: TRBJ2-1; v_gene: TRBV20-1; len: 17; d_gene: TRBD2; CDR3aa: CSARGVLAGAAYNEQFF; CDR3nt: TGCAGTGCTAGAGGGGTGTTAGCGGGAGCTGCCTACAATGAGCAGTTCTTC
abundance: .; j_gene: TRBJ2-1; v_gene: TRBV11-2; len: 18; d_gene: TRBD2; CDR3aa: CASSLVGLAGLDYNEQFF; CDR3nt: TGTGCCAGCAGCTTAGTAGGACTAGCGGGATTAGACTACAATGAGCAGTTCTTC
abundance: .; j_gene: TRBJ2-1; v_gene: TRBV28; len: 12; d_gene: TRBD2; CDR3aa: CASRLAGFEQFF; CDR3nt: TGTGCCAGCAGACTAGCGGGTTTTGAGCAGTTCTTC
abundance: few; j_gene: TRBJ2-1; v_gene: TRBV29-1; len: 14; d_gene: TRBD2; CDR3aa: CSVAASGIGNEQFF; CDR3nt: TGCAGCGTTGCGGCTAGCGGGATAGGTAATGAGCAGTTCTTC